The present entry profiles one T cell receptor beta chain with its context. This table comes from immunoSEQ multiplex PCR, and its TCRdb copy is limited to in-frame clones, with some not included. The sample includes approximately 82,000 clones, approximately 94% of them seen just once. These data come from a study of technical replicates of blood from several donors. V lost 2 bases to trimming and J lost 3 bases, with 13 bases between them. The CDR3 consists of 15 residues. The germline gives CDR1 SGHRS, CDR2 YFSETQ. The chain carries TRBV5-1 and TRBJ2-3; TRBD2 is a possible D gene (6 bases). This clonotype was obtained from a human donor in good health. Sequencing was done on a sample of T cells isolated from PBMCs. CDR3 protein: CASSFRGVLTDTQYF. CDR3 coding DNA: TGCGCCAGCAGCTTCCGCGGGGTGTTGACAGATACGCAGTATTTT.